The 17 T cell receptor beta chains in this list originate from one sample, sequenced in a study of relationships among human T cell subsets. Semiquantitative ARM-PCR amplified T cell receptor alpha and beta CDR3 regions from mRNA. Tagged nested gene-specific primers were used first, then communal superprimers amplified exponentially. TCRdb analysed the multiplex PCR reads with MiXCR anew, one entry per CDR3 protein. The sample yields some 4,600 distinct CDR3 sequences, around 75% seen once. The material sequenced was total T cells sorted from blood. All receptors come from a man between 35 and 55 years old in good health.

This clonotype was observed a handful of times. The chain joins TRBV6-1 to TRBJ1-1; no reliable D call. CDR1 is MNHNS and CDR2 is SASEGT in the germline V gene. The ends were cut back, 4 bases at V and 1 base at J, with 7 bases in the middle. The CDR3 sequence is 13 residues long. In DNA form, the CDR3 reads TGTGCCAGCAGTGGGATTGAGAACACTGAAGCTTTCTTT. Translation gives CASSGIENTEAFF.

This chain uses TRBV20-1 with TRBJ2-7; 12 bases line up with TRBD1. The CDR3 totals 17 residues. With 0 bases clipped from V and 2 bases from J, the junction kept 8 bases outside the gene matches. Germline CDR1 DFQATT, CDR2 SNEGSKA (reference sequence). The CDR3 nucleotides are TGCAGTGCTAGAGATATAACCGGGACAGGGGGCCCCTACGAGCAGTACTTC. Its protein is CSARDITGTGGPYEQYF.

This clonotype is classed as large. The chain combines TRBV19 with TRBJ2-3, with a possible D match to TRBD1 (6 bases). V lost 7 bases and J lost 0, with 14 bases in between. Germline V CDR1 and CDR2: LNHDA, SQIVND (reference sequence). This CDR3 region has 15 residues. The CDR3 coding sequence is TGTGCCAGTACTACAGGGACAACTAGCACAGATACGCAGTATTTT. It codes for CASTTGTTSTDTQYF.

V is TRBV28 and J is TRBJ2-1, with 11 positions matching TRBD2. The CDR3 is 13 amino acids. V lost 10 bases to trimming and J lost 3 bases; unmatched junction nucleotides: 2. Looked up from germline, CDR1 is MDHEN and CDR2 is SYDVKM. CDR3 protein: CATLAGGYNEQFF. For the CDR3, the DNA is TGTGCCACGCTAGCGGGAGGCTACAATGAGCAGTTCTTC.

CDR3 bases: TGTGCCAGCAGCTTTGGTACGGGAGGGCAAGCAGATACGCAGTATTTT. It is translated as CASSFGTGGQADTQYF. The chain couples TRBV7-6 to TRBJ2-3; the match to TRBD2 covers 8 bases. Germline V gene sequence: CDR1 SGHVS, CDR2 FNYEAQ. The CDR3 has 16 residues. Trimming at V came to 3 bases and at J to 4 bases, leaving 9 bases not matched to a gene.

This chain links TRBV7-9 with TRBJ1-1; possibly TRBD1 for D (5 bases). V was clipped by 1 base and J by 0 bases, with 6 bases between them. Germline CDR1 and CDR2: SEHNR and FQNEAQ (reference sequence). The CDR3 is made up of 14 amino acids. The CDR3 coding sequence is TGTGCCAGCAGCTTAGGACAGCTGAACACTGAAGCTTTCTTT. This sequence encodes CASSLGQLNTEAFF. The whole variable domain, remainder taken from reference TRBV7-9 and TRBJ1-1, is DTGVSQNPRHKITKRGQNVTFRCDPISEHNRLYWYRQTLGQGPEFLTYFQNEAQLEKSRLLSDRFSAERPKGSFSTLEIQRTEQGDSAMYLCASSLGQLNTEAFFGQGTRLTVV.

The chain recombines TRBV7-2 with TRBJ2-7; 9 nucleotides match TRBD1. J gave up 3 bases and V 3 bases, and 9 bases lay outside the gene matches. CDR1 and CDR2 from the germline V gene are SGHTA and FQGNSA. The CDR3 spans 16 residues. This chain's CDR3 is CASSFAGTGFLYEQYF. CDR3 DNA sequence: TGTGCCAGCAGCTTTGCCGGGACAGGGTTTCTCTACGAGCAGTACTTC.

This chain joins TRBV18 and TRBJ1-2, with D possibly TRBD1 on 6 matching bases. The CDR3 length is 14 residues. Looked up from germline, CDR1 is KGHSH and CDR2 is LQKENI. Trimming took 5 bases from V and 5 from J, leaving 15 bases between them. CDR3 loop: CASSGDTRMYGYTF. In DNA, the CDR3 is TGTGCCAGCTCAGGGGACACTAGGATGTATGGCTACACCTTC. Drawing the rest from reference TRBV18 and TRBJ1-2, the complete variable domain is NAGVMQNPRHLVRRRGQEARLRCSPMKGHSHVYWYRQLPEEGLKFMVYLQKENIIDESGMPKERFSAEFPKEGPSILRIQQVVRGDSAAYFCASSGDTRMYGYTFGSGTRLTVV.

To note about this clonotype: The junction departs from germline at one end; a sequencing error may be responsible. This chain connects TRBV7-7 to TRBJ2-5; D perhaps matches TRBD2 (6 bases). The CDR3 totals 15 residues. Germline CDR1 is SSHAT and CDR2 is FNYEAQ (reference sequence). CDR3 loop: CASSLGPAGGETQYF. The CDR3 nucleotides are TGTGCTAGCAGCTTAGGCCCAGCGGGCGGTGAGACCCAGTACTTC.

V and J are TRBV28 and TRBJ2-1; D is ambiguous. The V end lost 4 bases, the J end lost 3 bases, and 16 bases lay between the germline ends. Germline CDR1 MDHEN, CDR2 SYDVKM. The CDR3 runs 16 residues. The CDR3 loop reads CASSSSGGRIYNEQFF. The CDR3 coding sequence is TGTGCCAGCAGTTCCTCCGGCGGCAGGATCTACAATGAGCAGTTCTTC.

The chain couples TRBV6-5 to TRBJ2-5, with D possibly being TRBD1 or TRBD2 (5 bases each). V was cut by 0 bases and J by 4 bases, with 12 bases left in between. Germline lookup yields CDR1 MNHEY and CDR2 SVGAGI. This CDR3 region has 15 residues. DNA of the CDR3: TGTGCCAGCAGTTACTCCTACGGGACGGTAGAGACCCAGTACTTC. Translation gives CASSYSYGTVETQYF.

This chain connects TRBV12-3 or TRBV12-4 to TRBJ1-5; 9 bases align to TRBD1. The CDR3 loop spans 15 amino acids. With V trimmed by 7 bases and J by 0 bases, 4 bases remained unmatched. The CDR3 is CASTRTGDSNQPQHF. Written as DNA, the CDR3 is TGTGCCAGCACCCGGACAGGGGATAGCAATCAGCCCCAGCATTTT.

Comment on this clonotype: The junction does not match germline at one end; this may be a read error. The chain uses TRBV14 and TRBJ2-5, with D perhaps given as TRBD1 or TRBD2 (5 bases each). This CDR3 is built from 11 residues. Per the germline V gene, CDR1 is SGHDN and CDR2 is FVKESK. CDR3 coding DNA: TGTGCCAGCAGCCGAGCCGGGACCCTTGATTTC. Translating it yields CASSRAGTLDF.

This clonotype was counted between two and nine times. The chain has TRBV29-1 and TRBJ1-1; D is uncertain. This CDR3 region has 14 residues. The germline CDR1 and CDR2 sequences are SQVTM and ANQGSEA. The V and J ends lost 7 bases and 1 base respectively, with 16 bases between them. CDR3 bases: TGCAGCGCTCGCCGGGCCACTGGGAACACTGAAGCTTTCTTT. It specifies CSARRATGNTEAFF.

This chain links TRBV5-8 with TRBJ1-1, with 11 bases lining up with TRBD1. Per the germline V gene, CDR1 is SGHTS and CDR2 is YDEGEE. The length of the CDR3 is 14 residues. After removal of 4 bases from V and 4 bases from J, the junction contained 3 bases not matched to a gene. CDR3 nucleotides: TGTGCCAGCAGCCCAGGACAGGGGGCCACTGAAGCTTTCTTT. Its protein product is CASSPGQGATEAFF.

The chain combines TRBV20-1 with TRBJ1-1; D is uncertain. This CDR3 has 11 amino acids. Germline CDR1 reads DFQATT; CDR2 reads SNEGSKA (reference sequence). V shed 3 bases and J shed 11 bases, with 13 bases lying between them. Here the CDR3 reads CSASDRLRAFF. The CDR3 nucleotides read TGCAGTGCTAGTGACCGCCTGAGGGCTTTCTTT.

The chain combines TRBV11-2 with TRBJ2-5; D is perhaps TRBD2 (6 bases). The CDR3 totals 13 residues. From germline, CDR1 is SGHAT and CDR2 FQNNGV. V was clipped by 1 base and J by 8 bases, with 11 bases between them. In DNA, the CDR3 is TGTGCCAGCAGCTTAGTTGCGGGACGCACCCAGTACTTC. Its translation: CASSLVAGRTQYF.